The text below deals with one T cell receptor (beta chain). The data derive from a study of T cell responses to AZD1222 COVID-19 vaccine. Method: immunoSEQ multiplex PCR; TCRdb's copy keeps in-frame clones and lacks some. The table records approximately 50,000 clones, 86% of them present only once. V lost 3 bases to trimming and J lost 6 bases, with 14 bases between them. Germline V gene sequence: CDR1 SEHNR, CDR2 FQNEAQ (reference sequence). The CDR3 has 15 residues. The genes are TRBV7-9 and TRBJ2-2, with TRBD2 as a possible D gene (6 bases). This receptor was taken from an adult who received the AZD1222 COVID-19 vaccine. The specimen was peripheral blood, collected 28 days after the second AZD1222 dose. In nucleotides, the CDR3 is TGTGCCAGCAGCTTCCAGACGGGGAGGTCCGGGGAGCTGTTTTTT. It translates to CASSFQTGRSGELFF.